These 8 T cell receptor beta chains share one sample of origin, sequenced in a study of blood T cell repertoires in COVID-19. TCRdb's table, derived via immunoSEQ multiplex PCR, lists solely in-frame clones and lacks some. Counted here are about 96,000 clones, about 90% occurring once; the ten biggest clones make up 3.5% to 5%. The sample was peripheral blood. The source is a human donor with COVID-19, enrolled during active disease. The donor label of this sample is uncertain.

The rearrangement uses TRBV5-1 and TRBJ1-2; 9 nucleotides align to TRBD1. This CDR3 has 14 residues. The trim removed 3 bases at V and 8 bases at J, leaving 8 bases unmatched. CDR1 is SGHRS, CDR2 YFSETQ, per germline. CDR3 sequence: CASSSGQGRSGYTF. The CDR3 DNA follows: TGCGCCAGCAGCTCAGGACAGGGGAGGTCGGGCTACACCTTC.

The chain uses TRBV30 and TRBJ2-7; D is ambiguous. CDR3 length: 12 residues. CDR1 is GTSNPN and CDR2 is SVGIG in the germline V gene (reference sequence). Between the trimmed V and J ends, which lost 1 base and 5 bases, there was a span of 9 bases. The chain's CDR3 is CAWSGIRDEQYF. The CDR3 DNA follows: TGTGCCTGGAGTGGAATCCGGGACGAGCAGTACTTC. The whole variable domain, remainder taken from reference TRBV30 and TRBJ2-7, is SQTIHQWPATLVQPVGSPLSLECTVEGTSNPNLYWYRQAAGRGLQLLFYSVGIGQISSEVPQNLSASRPQDRQFILSSKKLLLSDSGFYLCAWSGIRDEQYFGPGTRLTVT.

The rearrangement links TRBV30 to TRBJ2-7; no reliable D call. Germline lookup yields CDR1 GTSNPN and CDR2 SVGIG (reference sequence). The CDR3 runs to 13 residues. V lost 0 bases to trimming and J lost 2 bases, with 8 bases between them. The CDR3 nucleotides are TGTGCCTGGAGTGTATGGCAGACCTACGAGCAGTACTTC. Translated, it gives CAWSVWQTYEQYF. Supplemented by reference TRBV30 and TRBJ2-7, the full variable domain reads SQTIHQWPATLVQPVGSPLSLECTVEGTSNPNLYWYRQAAGRGLQLLFYSVGIGQISSEVPQNLSASRPQDRQFILSSKKLLLSDSGFYLCAWSVWQTYEQYFGPGTRLTVT.

The chain carries TRBV5-1 and TRBJ1-5; 7 bases line up with TRBD1. The junction had 2 bases not matched to a gene; V was cut back by 0 bases and J by 2 bases. Germline values: CDR1 SGHRS, CDR2 YFSETQ. This CDR3 comprises 15 residues. The CDR3 sequence is CASSLGQGGNQPQHF. The CDR3 nucleotides read TGCGCCAGCAGCTTGGGACAGGGAGGCAATCAGCCCCAGCATTTT.

The chain uses TRBV7-3 and TRBJ2-5, with D perhaps matching TRBD2 (7 bases). Per the germline V gene, CDR1 is SGHTA and CDR2 is FQGTGA. This CDR3 comprises 16 residues. V lost 2 bases to trimming and J lost 5 bases, with 18 bases between them. The CDR3 DNA is TGTGCCAGCAGCTTACAAGGCGGGGGCGGTCGGGAGACCCAGTACTTC. Its translation is CASSLQGGGGRETQYF.

V usage is TRBV6-5 and J usage is TRBJ2-7; D perhaps matches TRBD2 (6 bases). The germline gives CDR1 MNHEY, CDR2 SVGAGI. V was shortened by 7 bases and J by 7 bases, with 17 bases between the two germline ends. The CDR3 contains 13 residues. This CDR3 is CASISDTRGEQYF. The CDR3 region has the DNA TGTGCCAGCATCTCCGACACCCGGGGGGAGCAGTACTTC.

This chain joins TRBV18 and TRBJ1-2; D might be TRBD1 (5 bases). With 4 bases removed from V and 6 bases from J, the gap between germline ends came to 15 bases. The length of the CDR3 is 14 residues. The germline V gene has CDR1 KGHSH and CDR2 LQKENI. CDR3 amino acids: CASSRSGTEDGYTF. Here the CDR3 DNA reads TGTGCCAGCTCACGATCCGGGACTGAGGATGGCTACACCTTC.

This chain joins TRBV30 and TRBJ1-6, with a weak D call TRBD1 (5 bases). The V end lost 0 bases, the J end lost 9 bases, and 12 bases lay between the germline ends. This CDR3 contains 14 residues. Germline V gives CDR1 GTSNPN, CDR2 SVGIG (reference sequence). CDR3 residues: CAWSVGGPRSPLHF. The CDR3 DNA sequence: TGTGCCTGGAGTGTCGGGGGACCGCGTTCACCCCTCCACTTT.